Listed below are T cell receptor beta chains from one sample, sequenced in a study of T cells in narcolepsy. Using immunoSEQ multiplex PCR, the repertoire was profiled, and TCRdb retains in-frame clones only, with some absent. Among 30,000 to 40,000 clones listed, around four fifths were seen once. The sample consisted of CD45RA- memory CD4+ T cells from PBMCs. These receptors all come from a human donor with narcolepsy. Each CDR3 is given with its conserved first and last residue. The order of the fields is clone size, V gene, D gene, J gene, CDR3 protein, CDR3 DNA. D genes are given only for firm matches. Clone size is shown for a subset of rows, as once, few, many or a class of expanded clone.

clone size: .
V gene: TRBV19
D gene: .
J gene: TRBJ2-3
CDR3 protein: CASSLGPAPTDTQYF
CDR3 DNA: TGTGCCAGTAGTTTGGGGCCAGCACCTACAGATACGCAGTATTTT

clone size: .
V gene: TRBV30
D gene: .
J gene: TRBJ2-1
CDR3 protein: CAWELGMVGHGRNEQFF
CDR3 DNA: TGTGCCTGGGAATTGGGAATGGTTGGCCACGGGAGAAATGAGCAGTTCTTC

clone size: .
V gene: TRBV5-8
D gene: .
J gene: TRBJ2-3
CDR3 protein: CASSSWYVGTDTQYF
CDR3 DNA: TGTGCCAGCAGCTCTTGGTACGTGGGCACAGATACGCAGTATTTT

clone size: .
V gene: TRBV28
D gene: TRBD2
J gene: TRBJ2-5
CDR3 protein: CASRFASGDGTQYF
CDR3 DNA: TGTGCCAGCCGTTTTGCTAGCGGGGATGGGACCCAGTACTTC

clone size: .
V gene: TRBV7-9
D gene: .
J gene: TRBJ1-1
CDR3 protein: CASRLSDGGAFF
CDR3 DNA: TGTGCCAGCAGGCTCTCGGACGGAGGAGCTTTCTTT

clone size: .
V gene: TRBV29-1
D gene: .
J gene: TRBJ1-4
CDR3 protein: CSASETKGEKLFF
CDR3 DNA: TGCAGCGCCAGTGAGACAAAAGGAGAAAAACTGTTTTTT

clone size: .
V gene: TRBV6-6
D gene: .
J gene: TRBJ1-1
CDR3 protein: CASSSWDKLNTEAFF
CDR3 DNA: TGTGCCAGCAGTTCTTGGGACAAGTTGAACACTGAAGCTTTCTTT

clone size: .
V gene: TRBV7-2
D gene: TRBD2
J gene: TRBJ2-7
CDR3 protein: CASSPLRGGQPYYYEQYF
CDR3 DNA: TGTGCCAGCAGCCCCCTGCGGGGGGGGCAGCCTTACTACTACGAGCAGTACTTC

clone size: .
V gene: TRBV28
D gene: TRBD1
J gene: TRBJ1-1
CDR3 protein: CAVHPPGGFTEAFF
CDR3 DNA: TGTGCCGTACACCCCCCAGGGGGTTTTACTGAAGCTTTCTTT

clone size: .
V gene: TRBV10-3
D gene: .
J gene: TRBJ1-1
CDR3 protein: CAISESGGYF
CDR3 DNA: TGTGCCATCAGTGAGTCGGGGGGCTACTTT

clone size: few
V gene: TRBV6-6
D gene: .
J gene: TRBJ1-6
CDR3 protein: CASSPSASPVSPLHF
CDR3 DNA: TGTGCCAGCAGTCCGTCGGCTTCGCCCGTCTCACCCCTCCACTTT

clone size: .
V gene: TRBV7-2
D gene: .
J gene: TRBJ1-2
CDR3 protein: CASSPPGRTEEF
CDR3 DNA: TGTGCCAGCAGCCCCCCCGGCCGAACGGAGGAATTC

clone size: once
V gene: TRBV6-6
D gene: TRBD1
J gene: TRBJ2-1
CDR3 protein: CASSLTGPSYNEQFF
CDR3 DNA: TGTGCCAGCAGTTTGACAGGGCCCTCCTACAATGAGCAGTTCTTC

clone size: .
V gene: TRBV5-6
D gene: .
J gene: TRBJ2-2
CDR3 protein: CASSFGPSRSGELFF
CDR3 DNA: TGTGCCAGCAGCTTCGGGCCCTCCCGTTCCGGGGAGCTGTTTTTT

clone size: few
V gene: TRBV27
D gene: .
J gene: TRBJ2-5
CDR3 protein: CASWGGSSETQYF
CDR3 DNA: TGTGCCAGTTGGGGCGGTTCGTCAGAGACCCAGTACTTC

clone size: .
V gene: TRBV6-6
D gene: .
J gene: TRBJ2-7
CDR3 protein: CASRGAGEQYF
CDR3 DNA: TGTGCCAGCCGGGGGGCTGGGGAGCAGTACTTC

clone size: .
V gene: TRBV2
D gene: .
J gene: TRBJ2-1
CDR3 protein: CASTGRGEQFF
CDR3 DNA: TGTGCCAGCACTGGCCGGGGTGAGCAGTTCTTC

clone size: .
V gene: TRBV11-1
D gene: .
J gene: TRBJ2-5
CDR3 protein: CASSLDRVTQYF
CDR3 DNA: TGTGCCAGCAGCTTGGATCGGGTGACCCAGTACTTC

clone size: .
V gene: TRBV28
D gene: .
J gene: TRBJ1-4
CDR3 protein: CASKDREGGKLFF
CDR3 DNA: TGTGCCAGCAAGGATAGGGAGGGGGGAAAACTGTTTTTT

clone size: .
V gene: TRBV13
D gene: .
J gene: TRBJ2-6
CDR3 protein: CASRGKTGANVLTF
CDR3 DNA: TGTGCCAGCAGGGGAAAGACTGGGGCCAACGTCCTGACTTTC

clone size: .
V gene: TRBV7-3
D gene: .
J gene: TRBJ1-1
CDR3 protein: CASSLTGAGRTEAFF
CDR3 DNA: TGTGCCAGCAGCCTAACGGGCGCCGGGCGGACTGAAGCTTTCTTT

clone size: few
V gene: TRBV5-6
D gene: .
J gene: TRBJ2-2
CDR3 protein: CASSLEAFTGELFF
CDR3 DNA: TGTGCCAGCAGCTTGGAGGCCTTCACCGGGGAGCTGTTTTTT

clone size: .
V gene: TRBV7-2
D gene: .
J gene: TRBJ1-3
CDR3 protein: CASSLASSNSGNTIYF
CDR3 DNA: TGTGCCAGCAGCTTAGCGAGCTCCAACTCTGGAAACACCATATATTTT

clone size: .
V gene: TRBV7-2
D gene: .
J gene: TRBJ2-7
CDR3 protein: CASSLGGSTREQYF
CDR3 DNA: TGTGCCAGCAGCTTAGGCGGATCTACGAGGGAGCAGTACTTC

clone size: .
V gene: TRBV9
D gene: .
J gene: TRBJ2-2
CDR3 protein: CASSVGVRANTGELFF
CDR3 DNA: TGTGCCAGCAGCGTGGGTGTAAGGGCCAACACCGGGGAGCTGTTTTTT

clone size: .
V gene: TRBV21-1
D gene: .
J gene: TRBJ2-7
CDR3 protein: CASSTCSYEQYF
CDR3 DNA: TGTGCCAGCAGCACCTGTTCCTACGAGCAGTACTTC

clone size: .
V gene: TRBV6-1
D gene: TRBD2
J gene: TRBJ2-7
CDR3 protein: CASTPSGSPHEQYF
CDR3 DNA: TGTGCCAGCACGCCTAGCGGGAGTCCCCACGAGCAGTACTTC

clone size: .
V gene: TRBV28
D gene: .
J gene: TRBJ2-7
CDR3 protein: CASSLPGDEQYF
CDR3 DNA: TGTGCCAGCAGTTTACCGGGGGACGAGCAGTACTTC

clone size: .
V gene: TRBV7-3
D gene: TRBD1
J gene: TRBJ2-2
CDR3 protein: CASSLSQGANTGELFF
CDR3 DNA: TGTGCCAGCAGCTTGTCTCAGGGGGCGAACACCGGGGAGCTGTTTTTT

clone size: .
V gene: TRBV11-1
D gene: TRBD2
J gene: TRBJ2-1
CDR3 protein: CASSLSGSSYNEQFF
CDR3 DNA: TGTGCCAGCAGCTTAAGCGGGAGCTCCTACAATGAGCAGTTCTTC

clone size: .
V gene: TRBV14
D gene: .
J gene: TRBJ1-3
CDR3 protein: CASSQGGYSGNTIYF
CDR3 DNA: TGTGCCAGCAGCCAAGGGGGGTACTCTGGAAACACCATATATTTT

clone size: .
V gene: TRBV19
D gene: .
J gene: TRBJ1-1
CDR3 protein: CASSRGRAEAFF
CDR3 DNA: TGTGCCAGTAGCCGTGGACGGGCTGAAGCTTTCTTT

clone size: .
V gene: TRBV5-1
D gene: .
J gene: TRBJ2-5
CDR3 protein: CASSLRTVQETQYF
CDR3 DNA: TGCGCCAGCAGCTTGAGAACAGTACAAGAGACCCAGTACTTC

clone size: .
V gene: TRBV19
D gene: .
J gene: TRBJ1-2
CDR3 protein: CASSIIRPDYGYTF
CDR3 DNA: TGTGCCAGTAGTATCATCCGACCGGACTATGGCTACACCTTC

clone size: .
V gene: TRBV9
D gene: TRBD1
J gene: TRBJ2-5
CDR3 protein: CASSVQSGGGETQYF
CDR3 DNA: TGTGCCAGCAGCGTCCAATCAGGGGGCGGGGAGACCCAGTACTTC

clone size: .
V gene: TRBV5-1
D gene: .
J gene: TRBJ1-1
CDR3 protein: CASSFSGDTEAFF
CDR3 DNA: TGCGCCAGCAGCTTTTCCGGGGACACTGAAGCTTTCTTT

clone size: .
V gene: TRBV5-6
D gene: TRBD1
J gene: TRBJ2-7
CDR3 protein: CASSPPDRVSYEQYF
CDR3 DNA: TGTGCCAGCAGCCCACCTGACAGGGTGTCCTACGAGCAGTACTTC

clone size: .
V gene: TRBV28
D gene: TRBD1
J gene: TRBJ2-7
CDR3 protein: CASSGTGIEVYEQYF
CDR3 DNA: TGTGCCAGCAGCGGGACAGGGATTGAAGTTTACGAGCAGTACTTC

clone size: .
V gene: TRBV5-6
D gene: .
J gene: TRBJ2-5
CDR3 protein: CASSSGDQETQYF
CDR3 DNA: TGTGCCAGCAGCTCGGGGGATCAAGAGACCCAGTACTTC

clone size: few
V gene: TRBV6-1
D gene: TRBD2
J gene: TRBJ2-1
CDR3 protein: CASSDWGTTQFF
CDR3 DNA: TGTGCCAGCAGTGATTGGGGGACTACCCAGTTCTTC

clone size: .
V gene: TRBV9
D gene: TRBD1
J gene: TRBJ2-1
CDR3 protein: CASSSRRDSVNEQFF
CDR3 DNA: TGTGCCAGCAGCTCCCGCCGGGACAGTGTGAATGAGCAGTTCTTC

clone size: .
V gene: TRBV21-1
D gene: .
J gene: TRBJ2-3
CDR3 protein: CASSKGCEGSSTDTQYF
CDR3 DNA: TGTGCCAGCAGCAAAGGTTGTGAGGGATCTAGCACAGATACGCAGTATTTT

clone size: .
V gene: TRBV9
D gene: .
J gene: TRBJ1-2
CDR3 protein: CASSVGAGWDYGYTF
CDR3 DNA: TGTGCCAGCAGCGTAGGGGCAGGGTGGGACTATGGCTACACCTTC

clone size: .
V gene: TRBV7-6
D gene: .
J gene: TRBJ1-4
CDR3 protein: CASSSGQGFSEKLFF
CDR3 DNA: TGTGCCAGCAGCTCAGGGCAGGGGTTTAGTGAAAAACTGTTTTTT

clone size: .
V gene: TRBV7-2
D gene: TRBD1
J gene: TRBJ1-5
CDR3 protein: CASSRDRNTAQPQHF
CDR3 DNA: TGTGCCAGCAGCCGGGACAGGAACACAGCTCAGCCCCAGCATTTT

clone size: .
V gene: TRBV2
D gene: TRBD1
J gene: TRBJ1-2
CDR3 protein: CASSEGQGGGYTF
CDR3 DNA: TGTGCCAGCAGTGAAGGACAGGGTGGAGGCTACACCTTC

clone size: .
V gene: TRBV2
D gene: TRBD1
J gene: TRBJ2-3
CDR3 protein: CASQGASLVDTQYF
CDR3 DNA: TGTGCCAGCCAGGGGGCATCGCTGGTAGATACGCAGTATTTT

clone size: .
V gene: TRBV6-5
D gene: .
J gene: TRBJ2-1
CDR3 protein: CASSIQQGTSEQFF
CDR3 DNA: TGTGCCAGCAGCATTCAACAGGGTACTAGTGAGCAGTTCTTC